Sequencing of this T cell receptor (beta chain) was carried out in a study of quantifying T cell responses using KT2 cells. Looking at the study overall: cDNA was made from DNase-treated RNA using alpha and beta constant primers. A predetermined fluorescence threshold ended the second PCR, run as a qPCR. Points from the study as a whole: The number of KT2 alpha and beta sequences was a linear function of input KT2 cells.

An oligo carrying a UMI was ligated to the cDNA 3' end. An equimolar mix of RC1.1 and RC1.2 primed the beta chain across TRBC1 and TRBC2. From the second PCR onward, TCR alpha and beta chains were processed separately. Using its own MiXCR run on the UMI-ligation and nested PCR reads, TCRdb lists one record per CDR3 protein. The sample holds 40,000 or so distinct CDR3 sequences, about a sixth seen once. Per the germline V gene, CDR1 is SGHRS and CDR2 is YFSETQ. The CDR3 runs to 16 residues. Trimming shortened V by 1 base and J by 0 bases, and 11 bases separated the two germline ends. With respect to this clonotype: What it binds is not known.

A range of KT2-to-PBMC ratios was made using fixed PBMC numbers. The sequenced sample was PBMCs spiked with cells of the T cell clone KT2. This clonotype was sampled from a human donor. The gene calls are TRBV5-1 and TRBJ2-1; D is possibly TRBD1 (6 bases). The CDR3 DNA reads as TGCGCCAGCAGCTTGCAGACAGGTCACTCCTACAATGAGCAGTTCTTC. This encodes CASSLQTGHSYNEQFF.